This T cell receptor (beta chain) was sequenced in a study of T cell changes during pregnancy in multiple sclerosis. This CDR3 contains 15 residues. V dropped 0 bases and J dropped 1 base, with 9 bases sitting between them. CDR1 and CDR2 (germline): SGHRS, YFSETQ. Measured with immunoSEQ multiplex PCR; TCRdb has only the in-frame clones, and not every one. This table has about 55,000 clones, approximately 93% appearing once. The receptor was derived from a female donor with multiple sclerosis, enrolled in a pregnancy study. The sample was CD8+ T cells from peripheral blood mononuclear cells, taken in the second trimester of pregnancy. The chain couples TRBV5-1 to TRBJ2-3; possible D gene TRBD1, 5 bases. CDR3 nucleotide sequence: TGCGCCAGCAGCTTGGTACAGGATGGCACAGATACGCAGTATTTT. It encodes CASSLVQDGTDTQYF.